This TCR beta chain was sequenced in a study of blood T cell repertoires in COVID-19 (dated by TCRdb to 2020 to 2022). In terms of the full investigation: Collaborator samples came from the United States, Italy and Spain and covered acute and convalescent phases of COVID-19. The prospective study material was composed of cDNA or gDNA derived from T cells, B-cell-depleted T cells, or PBMCs. Subjects who had been exposed to COVID-19, were actively infected with it, or had recovered from it provided the deeply sampled blood TCRbeta repertoires that made up the dataset. The repertoires were made available in a free public database intended to serve as a resource for research on the immune response to SARS-CoV-2. Samples were obtained from the ongoing ImmuneRACE study (first 160 participants) and from 1,254 subjects provided by 6 global collaborators. Nearly every sample came with metadata listing a de-identified subject ID, COVID-19 status, age in years and sex. HLA class I and class II types, where available, came from metadata supplied by the sample provider rather than from assay-based typing.

Turning to this clone: Its antigen is still unknown. No per-base quality is available; no much larger clone lies one base away.

TCRbeta CDR3 regions were amplified from genomic DNA by means of the immunoSEQ Assay, a bias-controlled multiplex PCR. Per the source publication's procedure: The number of nucleated cells in each sample was estimated by amplification of reference gene primers within the assay. To quantify the absolute abundance of each unique TCRbeta CDR3 rearrangement, sequence reads were collapsed and filtered. For each sample, productive Simpson clonality was calculated as the square root of Simpson's diversity index across productive rearrangements. TCRdb re-hosts the immuneACCESS table, in-frame sequences only. Its copies lack some clones; in the studies checked, an unresolved V gene accounts for under half of them, and the cause for the rest is not known. That table supplies the V and J calls and clone size; D and trimming were determined from the DNA. The sample contains under 300,000 clones, roughly 90% of them found a single time. Of the sample, about 5.9% is held by the ten largest clones.

Collaborating institutions collected whole blood in K2EDTA tubes following their own protocols. Collaborator samples were shipped for TCRbeta analysis as frozen whole blood, isolated PBMCs, or DNA extracted from either sample type. According to the germline V gene, CDR1 reads MNHEY and CDR2 reads SVGAGI. The CDR3, cysteine through phenylalanine, is 16 amino acids long. The sequence is cut down to CDR3 DNA, 48 bases in frame from base 1. V is trimmed back by 0 bases and J by 1 base, and the junction contains 6 bases that no gene match accounts for. Overall study outcomes, separate from this receptor: The quantity of clinical and demographic metadata differed by source and by participant and was supplied without curation.

The sequence was obtained from a man aged 55 to 70 with acute or convalescent COVID-19. The V and J segments used are TRBV6-5 and TRBJ2-7, with 7 bases aligning to TRBD1. The sequenced material came from peripheral blood. The CDR3 amino acid sequence is: CASSYSGTGASYEQYF. The nucleotides read TGTGCCAGCAGTTACTCGGGAACAGGGGCGTCCTACGAGCAGTACTTC.